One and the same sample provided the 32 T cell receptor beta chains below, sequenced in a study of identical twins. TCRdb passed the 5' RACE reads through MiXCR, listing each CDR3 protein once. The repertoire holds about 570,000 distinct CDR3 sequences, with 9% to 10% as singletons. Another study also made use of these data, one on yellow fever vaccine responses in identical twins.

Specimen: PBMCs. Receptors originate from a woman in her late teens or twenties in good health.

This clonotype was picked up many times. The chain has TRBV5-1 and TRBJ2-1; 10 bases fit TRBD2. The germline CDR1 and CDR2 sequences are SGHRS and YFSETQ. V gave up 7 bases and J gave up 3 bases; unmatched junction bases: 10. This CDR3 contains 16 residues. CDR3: CASSLAASGGYNEQFF. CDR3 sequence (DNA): TGCGCCAGCTCCCTGGCGGCTAGCGGGGGCTACAATGAGCAGTTCTTC.

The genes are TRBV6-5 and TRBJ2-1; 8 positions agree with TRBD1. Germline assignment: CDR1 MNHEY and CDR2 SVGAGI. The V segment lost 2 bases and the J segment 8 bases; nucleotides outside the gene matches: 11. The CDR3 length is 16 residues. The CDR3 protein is CASSYLRTGLGDEQFF. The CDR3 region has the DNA TGTGCCAGCAGTTACCTACGGACAGGGTTGGGCGATGAGCAGTTCTTC.

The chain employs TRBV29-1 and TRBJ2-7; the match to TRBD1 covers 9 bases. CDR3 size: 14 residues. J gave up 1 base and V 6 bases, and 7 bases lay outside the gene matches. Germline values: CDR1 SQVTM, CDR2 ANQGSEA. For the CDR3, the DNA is TGCAGCGTGACACAGGGGGCTGGTTCCTACGAGCAGTACTTC. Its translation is CSVTQGAGSYEQYF.

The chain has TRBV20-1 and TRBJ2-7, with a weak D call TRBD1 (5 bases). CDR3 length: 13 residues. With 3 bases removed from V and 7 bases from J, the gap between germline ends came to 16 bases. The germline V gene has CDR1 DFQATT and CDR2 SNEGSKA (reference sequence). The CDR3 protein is CSARGPVALEQYF. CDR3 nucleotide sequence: TGCAGTGCTAGGGGGCCGGTGGCCTTAGAGCAGTACTTC.

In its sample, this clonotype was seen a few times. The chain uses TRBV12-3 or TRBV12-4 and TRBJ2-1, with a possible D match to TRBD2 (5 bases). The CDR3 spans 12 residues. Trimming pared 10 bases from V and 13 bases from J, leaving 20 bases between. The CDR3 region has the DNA TGTGCCACCTCGACCCTAGCATCCCCTCAGTTCTTC. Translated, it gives CATSTLASPQFF.

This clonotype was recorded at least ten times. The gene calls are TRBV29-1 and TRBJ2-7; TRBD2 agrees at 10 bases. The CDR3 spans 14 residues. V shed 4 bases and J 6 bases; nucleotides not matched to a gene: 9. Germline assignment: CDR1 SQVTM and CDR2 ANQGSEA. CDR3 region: CSVAASGSFFEQYF. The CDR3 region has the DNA TGCAGCGTTGCGGCTAGCGGGAGTTTCTTCGAGCAGTACTTC.

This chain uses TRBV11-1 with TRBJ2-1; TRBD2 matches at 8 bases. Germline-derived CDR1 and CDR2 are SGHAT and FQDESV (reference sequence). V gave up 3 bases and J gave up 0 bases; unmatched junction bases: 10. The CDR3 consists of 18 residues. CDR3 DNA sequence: TGTGCCAGCAGCTTCTCCCCCACGGGGGGGTTCTCCTACAATGAGCAGTTCTTC. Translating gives CASSFSPTGGFSYNEQFF.

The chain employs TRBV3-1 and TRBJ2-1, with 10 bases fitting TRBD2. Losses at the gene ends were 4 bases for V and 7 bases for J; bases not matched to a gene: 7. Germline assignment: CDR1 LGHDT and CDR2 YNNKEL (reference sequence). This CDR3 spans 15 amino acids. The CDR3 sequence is CASSRASGGHNEQFF. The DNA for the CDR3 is TGTGCCAGCAGCCGAGCTAGCGGGGGCCATAATGAGCAGTTCTTC.

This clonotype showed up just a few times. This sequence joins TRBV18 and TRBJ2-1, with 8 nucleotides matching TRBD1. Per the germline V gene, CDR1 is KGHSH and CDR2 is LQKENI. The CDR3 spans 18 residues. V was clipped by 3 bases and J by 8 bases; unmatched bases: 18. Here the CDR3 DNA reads TGTGCCAGCTCACCGCAGGCGCGACAGGGGACAATGGAGGATGAGCAGTTCTTC. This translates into CASSPQARQGTMEDEQFF. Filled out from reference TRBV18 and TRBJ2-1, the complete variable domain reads NAGVMQNPRHLVRRRGQEARLRCSPMKGHSHVYWYRQLPEEGLKFMVYLQKENIIDESGMPKERFSAEFPKEGPSILRIQQVVRGDSAAYFCASSPQARQGTMEDEQFFGPGTRLTVL.

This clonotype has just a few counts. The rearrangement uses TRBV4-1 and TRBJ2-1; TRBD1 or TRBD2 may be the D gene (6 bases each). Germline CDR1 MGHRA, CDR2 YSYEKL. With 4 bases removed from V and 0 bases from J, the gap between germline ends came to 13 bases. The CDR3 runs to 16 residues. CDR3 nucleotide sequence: TGCGCCAGCAGCCTTAGGGGGGCTGTCTCCTACAATGAGCAGTTCTTC. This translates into CASSLRGAVSYNEQFF.

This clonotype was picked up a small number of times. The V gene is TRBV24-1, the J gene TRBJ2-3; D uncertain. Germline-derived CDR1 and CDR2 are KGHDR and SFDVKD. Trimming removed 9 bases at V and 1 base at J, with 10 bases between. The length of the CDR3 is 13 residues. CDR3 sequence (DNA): TGTGCCACCGGATGGGATGGCACAGATACGCAGTATTTT. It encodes CATGWDGTDTQYF.

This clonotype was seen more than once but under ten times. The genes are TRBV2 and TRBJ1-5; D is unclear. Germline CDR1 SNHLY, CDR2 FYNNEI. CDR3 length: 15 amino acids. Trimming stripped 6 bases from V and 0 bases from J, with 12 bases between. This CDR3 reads CASRAGVNSNQPQHF. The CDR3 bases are TGTGCCAGCAGGGCAGGAGTAAATAGCAATCAGCCCCAGCATTTT. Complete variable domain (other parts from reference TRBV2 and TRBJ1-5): EPEVTQTPSHQVTQMGQEVILRCVPISNHLYFYWYRQILGQKVEFLVSFYNNEISEKSEIFDDQFSVERPDGSNFTLKIRSTKLEDSAMYFCASRAGVNSNQPQHFGDGTRLSIL.

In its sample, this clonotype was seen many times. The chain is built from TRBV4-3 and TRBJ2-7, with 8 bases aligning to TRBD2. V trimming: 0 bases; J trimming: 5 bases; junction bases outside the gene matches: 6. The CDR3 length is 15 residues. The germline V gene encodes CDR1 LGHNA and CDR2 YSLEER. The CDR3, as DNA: TGCGCCAGCAGCCAAGATTTCGGGGGGGTTAACGAGCAGTACTTC. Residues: CASSQDFGGVNEQYF.

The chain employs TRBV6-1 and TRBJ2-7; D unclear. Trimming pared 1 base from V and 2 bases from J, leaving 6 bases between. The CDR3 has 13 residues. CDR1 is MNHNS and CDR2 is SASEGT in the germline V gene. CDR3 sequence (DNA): TGTGCCAGCAGTGAAGGTCGAACCTACGAGCAGTACTTC. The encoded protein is CASSEGRTYEQYF.

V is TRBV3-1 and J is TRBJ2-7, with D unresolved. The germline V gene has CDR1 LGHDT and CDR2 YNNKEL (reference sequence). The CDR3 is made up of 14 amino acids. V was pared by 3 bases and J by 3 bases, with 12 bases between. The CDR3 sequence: CASSQALGFYEQYF. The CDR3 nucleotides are TGTGCCAGCAGCCAGGCTCTGGGTTTCTACGAGCAGTACTTC.

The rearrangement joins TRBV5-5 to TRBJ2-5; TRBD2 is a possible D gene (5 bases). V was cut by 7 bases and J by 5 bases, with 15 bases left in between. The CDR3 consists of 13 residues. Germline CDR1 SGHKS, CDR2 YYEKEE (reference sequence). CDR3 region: CASGPEVGETQYF. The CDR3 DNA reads TGTGCCAGCGGCCCGGAGGTGGGGGAGACCCAGTACTTC. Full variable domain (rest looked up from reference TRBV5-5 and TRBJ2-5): DAGVTQSPTHLIKTRGQQVTLRCSPISGHKSVSWYQQVLGQGPQFIFQYYEKEERGRGNFPDRFSARQFPNYSSELNVNALLLGDSALYLCASGPEVGETQYFGPGTRLLVL.

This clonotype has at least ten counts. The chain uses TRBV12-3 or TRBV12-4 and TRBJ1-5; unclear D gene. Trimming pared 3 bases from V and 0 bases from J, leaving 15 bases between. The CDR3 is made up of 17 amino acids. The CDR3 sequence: CASSFSAGPDSNQPQHF. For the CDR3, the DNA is TGTGCCAGCAGTTTTTCGGCCGGTCCTGATAGCAATCAGCCCCAGCATTTT.

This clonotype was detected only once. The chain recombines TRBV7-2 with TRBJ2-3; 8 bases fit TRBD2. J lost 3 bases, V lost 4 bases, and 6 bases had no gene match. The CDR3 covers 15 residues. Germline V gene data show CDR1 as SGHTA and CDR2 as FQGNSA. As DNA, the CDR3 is TGTGCCAGCAGCTACCGGGGGGGCGAGACAGATACGCAGTATTTT. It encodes CASSYRGGETDTQYF.

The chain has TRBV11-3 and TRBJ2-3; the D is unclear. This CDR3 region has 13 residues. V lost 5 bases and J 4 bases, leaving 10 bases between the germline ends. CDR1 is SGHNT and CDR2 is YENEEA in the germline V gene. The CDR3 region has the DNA TGTGCCAGCAGCGTGCGAGCCCCAGATACGCAGTATTTT. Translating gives CASSVRAPDTQYF.

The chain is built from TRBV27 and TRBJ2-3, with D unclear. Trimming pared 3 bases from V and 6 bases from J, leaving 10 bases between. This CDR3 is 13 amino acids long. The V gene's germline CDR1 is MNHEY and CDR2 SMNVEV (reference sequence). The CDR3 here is CASSFAGYDTQYF. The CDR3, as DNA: TGTGCCAGCAGTTTTGCCGGGTACGATACGCAGTATTTT.

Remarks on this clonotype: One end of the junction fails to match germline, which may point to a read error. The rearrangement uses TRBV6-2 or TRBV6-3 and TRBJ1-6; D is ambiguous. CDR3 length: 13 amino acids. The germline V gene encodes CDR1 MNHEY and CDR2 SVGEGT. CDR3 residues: CASSYDLGSPLPF. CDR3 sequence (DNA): TGTGCCAGCAGTTACGACCTGGGATCACCCCTCCCCTTT.

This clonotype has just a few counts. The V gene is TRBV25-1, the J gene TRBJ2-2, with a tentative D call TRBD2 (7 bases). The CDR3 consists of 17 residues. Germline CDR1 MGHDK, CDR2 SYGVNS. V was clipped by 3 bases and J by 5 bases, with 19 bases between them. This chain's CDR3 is CASSDGARGGWTGELFF. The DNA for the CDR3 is TGTGCCAGCAGTGACGGAGCGAGGGGGGGCTGGACCGGGGAGCTGTTTTTT.

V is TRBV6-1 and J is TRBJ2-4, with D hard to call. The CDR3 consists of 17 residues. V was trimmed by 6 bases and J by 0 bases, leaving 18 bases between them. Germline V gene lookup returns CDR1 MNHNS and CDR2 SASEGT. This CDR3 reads CASRPRGASLAKNIQYF. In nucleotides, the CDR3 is TGTGCCAGCAGACCCCGTGGCGCCTCCTTAGCCAAAAACATTCAGTACTTC.

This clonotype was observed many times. DNA of the CDR3: TGCAGTGCCCGAGGGGGCGCAACAGAGACCCAGTACTTC. Translated: CSARGGATETQYF. The chain recombines TRBV20-1 with TRBJ2-5, with 7 positions matching TRBD1. V lost 6 bases, J lost 4 bases, and 8 bases stayed unmatched. CDR1 and CDR2 from the germline V gene are DFQATT and SNEGSKA (reference sequence). This CDR3 is built from 13 residues.

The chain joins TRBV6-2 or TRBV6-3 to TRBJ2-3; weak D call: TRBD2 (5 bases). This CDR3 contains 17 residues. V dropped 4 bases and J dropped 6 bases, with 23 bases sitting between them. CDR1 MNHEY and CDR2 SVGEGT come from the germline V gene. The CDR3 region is CASSLPPDGVVSDTQYF. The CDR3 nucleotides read TGTGCCAGCAGTTTACCCCCAGACGGGGTCGTGAGTGATACGCAGTATTTT.

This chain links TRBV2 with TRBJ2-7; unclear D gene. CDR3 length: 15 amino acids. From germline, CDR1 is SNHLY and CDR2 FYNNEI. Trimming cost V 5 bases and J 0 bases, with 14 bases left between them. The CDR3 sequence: CASSNPLLSSYEQYF. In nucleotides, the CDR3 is TGTGCCAGCAGTAATCCCCTACTGAGCTCCTACGAGCAGTACTTC. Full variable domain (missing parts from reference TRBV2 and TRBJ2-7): EPEVTQTPSHQVTQMGQEVILRCVPISNHLYFYWYRQILGQKVEFLVSFYNNEISEKSEIFDDQFSVERPDGSNFTLKIRSTKLEDSAMYFCASSNPLLSSYEQYFGPGTRLTVT.

The DNA of the CDR3 is TGTGCCAGCAGAATAGGCACGAACTATGGCTACACCTTC. This gives the protein CASRIGTNYGYTF. V usage is TRBV12-3 or TRBV12-4 and J usage is TRBJ1-2, with unresolved D. Deletions cut 6 bases from V and 2 bases from J, with 10 bases between. The length of the CDR3 is 13 residues.

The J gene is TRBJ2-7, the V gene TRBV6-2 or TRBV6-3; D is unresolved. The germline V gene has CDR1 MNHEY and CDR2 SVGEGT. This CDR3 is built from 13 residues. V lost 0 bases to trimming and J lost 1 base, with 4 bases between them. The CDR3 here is CASSYSTSYEQYF. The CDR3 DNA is TGTGCCAGCAGTTACTCCACGTCCTACGAGCAGTACTTC.

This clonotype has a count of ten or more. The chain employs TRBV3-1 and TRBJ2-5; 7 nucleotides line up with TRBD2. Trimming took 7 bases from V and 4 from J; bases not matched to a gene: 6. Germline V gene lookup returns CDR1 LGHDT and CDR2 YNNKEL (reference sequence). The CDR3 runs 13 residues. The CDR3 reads CASTAPGGETQYF. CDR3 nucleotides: TGTGCCAGCACCGCACCGGGAGGAGAGACCCAGTACTTC.

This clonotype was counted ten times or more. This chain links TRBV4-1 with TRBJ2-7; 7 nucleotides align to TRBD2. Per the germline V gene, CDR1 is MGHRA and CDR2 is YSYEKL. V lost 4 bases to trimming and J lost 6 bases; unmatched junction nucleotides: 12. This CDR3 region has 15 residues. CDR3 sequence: CASSLPGISGGEQYF. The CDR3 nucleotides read TGCGCCAGCAGCCTCCCGGGGATTTCGGGGGGCGAGCAGTACTTC.

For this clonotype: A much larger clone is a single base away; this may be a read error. The DNA for the CDR3 is TGCGTCAGCAGCGGAAGGGGGCACTCCTACGAGCAGTACTTC. Residues: CVSSGRGHSYEQYF. The genes are TRBV5-1 and TRBJ2-7, with 7 bases identical to TRBD1. The germline CDR1 and CDR2 sequences are SGHRS and YFSETQ. The CDR3 spans 14 residues.

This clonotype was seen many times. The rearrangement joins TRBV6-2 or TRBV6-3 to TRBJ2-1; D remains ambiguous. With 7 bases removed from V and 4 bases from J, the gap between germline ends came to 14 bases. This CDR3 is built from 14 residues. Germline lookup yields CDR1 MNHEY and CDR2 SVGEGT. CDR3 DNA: TGTGCCAGCAATCATTGGACGGAGTACAATGAGCAGTTCTTC. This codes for CASNHWTEYNEQFF.